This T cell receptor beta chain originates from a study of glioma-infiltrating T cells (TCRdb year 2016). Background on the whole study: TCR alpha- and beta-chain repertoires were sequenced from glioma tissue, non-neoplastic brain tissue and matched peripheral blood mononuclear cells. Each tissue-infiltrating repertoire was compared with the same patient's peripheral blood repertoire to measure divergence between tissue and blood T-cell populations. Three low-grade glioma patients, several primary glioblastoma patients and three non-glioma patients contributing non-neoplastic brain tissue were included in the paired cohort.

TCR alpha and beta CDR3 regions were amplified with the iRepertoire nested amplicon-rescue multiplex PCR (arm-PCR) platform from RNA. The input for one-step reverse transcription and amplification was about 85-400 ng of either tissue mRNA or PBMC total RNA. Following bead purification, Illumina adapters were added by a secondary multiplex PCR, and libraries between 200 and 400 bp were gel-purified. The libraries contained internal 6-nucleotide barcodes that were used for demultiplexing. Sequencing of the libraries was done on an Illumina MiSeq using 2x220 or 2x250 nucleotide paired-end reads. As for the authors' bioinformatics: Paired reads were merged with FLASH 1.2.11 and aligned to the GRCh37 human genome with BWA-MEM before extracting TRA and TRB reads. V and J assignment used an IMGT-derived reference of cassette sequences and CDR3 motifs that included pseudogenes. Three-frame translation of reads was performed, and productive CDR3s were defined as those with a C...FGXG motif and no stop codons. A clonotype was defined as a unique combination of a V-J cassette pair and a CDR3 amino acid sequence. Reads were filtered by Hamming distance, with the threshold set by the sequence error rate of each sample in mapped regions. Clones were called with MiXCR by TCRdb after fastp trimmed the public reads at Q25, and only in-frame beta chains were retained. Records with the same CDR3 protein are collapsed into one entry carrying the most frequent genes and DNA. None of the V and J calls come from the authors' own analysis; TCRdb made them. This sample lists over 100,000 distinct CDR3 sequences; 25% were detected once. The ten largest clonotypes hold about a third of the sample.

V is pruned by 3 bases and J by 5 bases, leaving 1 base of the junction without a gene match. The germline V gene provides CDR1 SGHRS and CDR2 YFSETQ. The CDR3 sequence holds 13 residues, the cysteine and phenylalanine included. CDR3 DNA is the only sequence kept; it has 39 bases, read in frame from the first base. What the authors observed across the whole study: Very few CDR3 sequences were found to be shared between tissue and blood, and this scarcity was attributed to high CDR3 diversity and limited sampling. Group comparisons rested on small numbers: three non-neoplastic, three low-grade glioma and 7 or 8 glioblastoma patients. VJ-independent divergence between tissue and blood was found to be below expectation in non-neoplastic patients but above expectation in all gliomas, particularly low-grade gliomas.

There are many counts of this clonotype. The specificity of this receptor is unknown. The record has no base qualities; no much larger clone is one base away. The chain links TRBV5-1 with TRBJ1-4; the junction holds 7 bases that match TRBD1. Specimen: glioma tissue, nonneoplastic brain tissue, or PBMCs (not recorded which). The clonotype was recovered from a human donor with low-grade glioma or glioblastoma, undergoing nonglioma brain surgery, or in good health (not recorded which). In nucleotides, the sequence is TGCGCCAGCAGCTCGGGACAGAATGAAAAACTGTTTTTT. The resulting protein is CASSSGQNEKLFF.